This TCR beta chain stems from a study of OX40 agonist ivuxolimab in advanced cancers. Some background on the complete study: Ivuxolimab was an agonistic, fully human IgG2 monoclonal antibody directed against OX40 (CD134), a costimulatory receptor. The paper covers the monotherapy dose-escalation part of the phase I ivuxolimab trial, which included N of about 50 patients. Partial responses occurred in three dose-escalation patients, of whom one had hepatocellular carcinoma and two had cutaneous melanoma. Of the approximately 54 dose-escalation patients, hepatocellular carcinoma was present in about 20, melanoma in some 15, renal cell carcinoma in 9 and head and neck cancer in 9. The point of sequencing TCRbeta in the periphery was to test whether ivuxolimab changed TCR sequence diversity and drove clonal T-cell expansion. Prior anti-PD-1, anti-PD-L1 or anti-CTLA-4 therapy was permitted, and roughly two fifths of dose-escalation patients had received checkpoint inhibitors. Intravenous ivuxolimab was administered to patients every 2 weeks at six dose levels: 0.01, 0.1, 0.3, 1.5, 3 and 10 mg/kg. In the dose-escalation cohort, more than 75% of patients were male, and the mean age was approximately 60 years, with a range of roughly 20 to 80. General conclusions and limits of the study: In the 0.1-3.0 mg/kg groups, partial responders had among the lowest normalized peripheral clonal expansion, particularly in CD8+ T cells. Low levels of normalized T-cell clonal expansion were also seen in some patients who did not respond. At doses of 0.1 to 3.0 mg/kg, clonal expansion of both CD4+ and CD8+ blood T cells was observed from baseline to week 6. The antigen specificity of the peripheral T cells that underwent clonal expansion was not determined. After ivuxolimab, more expanded clones were found on average in CD8+ T cells than in CD4+ T cells.

Patients with autoimmune disease history or receiving systemic immunosuppression were excluded from the trial. Peripheral blood for TCR sequencing was drawn from every dose cohort at baseline, at cycle 4 day 1 and at cycle 7 day 1. Samples came from an open-label, multicenter, first-in-human phase I dose-escalation trial of ivuxolimab. Adults with locally advanced or metastatic head and neck squamous cell, hepatocellular, melanoma or renal cell carcinoma were enrolled in the trial. CD4+ and CD8+ T cells were sorted separately from peripheral blood before TCR sequencing. From cysteine to phenylalanine, the CDR3 is 14 amino acids long. This entry keeps only the CDR3 DNA: 42 bases, framed from base 1. From the germline V gene (reference sequence), CDR1 is MNHEY and CDR2 is SMNVEV. Relative to germline, V is missing 6 bases and J is missing 4 bases, with 6 bases of the junction outside any gene match.

To sequence the TCRbeta CDR3 region, genomic DNA was isolated from the sorted cells. The immunoSEQ Assay was used for sequencing of TCRbeta CDR3 regions. The table comes from immuneACCESS by way of TCRdb, which keeps in-frame sequences with V and J called. Part of the clones is missing from these tables; in studies checked, under half for an unresolved V gene and the rest for unknown reasons. The sample profile shows 14,000 to 15,000 clones; around four fifths of them were found once. The ten largest clones take up roughly 31% of the sample. Details on this clone: This receptor's antigen is unknown. No per-base quality is available; no much larger clone lies one base away.

This TCR was sampled from an adult with an advanced solid tumor such as melanoma, head and neck, liver or kidney cancer. Sequencing used CD4+ or CD8+ T cells sorted from blood, obtained in a trial of the OX40 agonist ivuxolimab. The chain links TRBV27 with TRBJ2-5, and 9 junction bases match TRBD2. The base sequence is TGTGCCAGCAGGGCGGGAGGGGCGGGAGAGACCCAGTACTTC. Its protein product is CASRAGGAGETQYF.